Below are 30 T cell receptor beta chains sequenced from a single sample in a study of blood T cells in healthy people across ages. Alongside a J-beta primer mix, a sample-barcoded 5' primer served in a second PCR lasting about 7 to 11 cycles. TCRdb independently ran MiXCR on the 5' RACE reads; one entry per CDR3 protein. The data contain some 370,000 distinct CDR3 sequences, more than 45% of them singletons. Sequenced sample: blood. These TCRs come from a man aged 60 to 69 in good health.

V and J are TRBV5-1 and TRBJ1-2; TRBD1 matches 10 bases. The germline CDR1 and CDR2 sequences are SGHRS and YFSETQ. The CDR3 has 15 amino acids. Losses at the gene ends were 2 bases for V and 6 bases for J; bases not matched to a gene: 7. This CDR3 reads CASSFPGTGEDGYTF. The CDR3 bases are TGCGCCAGCAGCTTCCCGGGGACAGGGGAGGATGGCTACACCTTC.

The chain is built from TRBV28 and TRBJ1-2; D unresolved. CDR3 size: 14 residues. The V gene lost 2 bases and the J gene lost 8 bases, with 15 bases spanning the gap. The germline V gene has CDR1 MDHEN and CDR2 SYDVKM. CDR3 sequence reads: CASSLQSGINGYTF. The DNA for the CDR3 is TGTGCCAGCAGTTTACAATCCGGGATTAACGGCTACACCTTC.

The sample holds many counts of this clonotype. The chain uses TRBV27 and TRBJ1-4; D uncertain. Trimming shortened V by 6 bases and J by 6 bases, and 17 bases separated the two germline ends. Per germline, CDR1 MNHEY and CDR2 SMNVEV (reference sequence). This CDR3 is built from 15 residues. The CDR3 loop is CASSLLWSKDEKLFF. The CDR3 DNA is TGTGCCAGCAGCCTGCTGTGGAGTAAGGATGAAAAACTGTTTTTT.

This clonotype was seen at least ten times. The chain combines TRBV27 with TRBJ2-3; 8 bases fit TRBD1. Trimming took 5 bases from V and 8 from J; bases not matched to a gene: 6. Germline V gene sequence: CDR1 MNHEY, CDR2 SMNVEV (reference sequence). The CDR3 consists of 13 residues. This chain's CDR3 is CASSQTGDGTQYF. The CDR3 nucleotides are TGTGCCAGCAGTCAGACAGGGGATGGTACGCAGTATTTT.

The chain's CDR3 is CASSPRRLERSSEQYF. The DNA for the CDR3 is TGTGCCAGCAGCCCCCGGCGACTAGAACGTTCTAGTGAGCAGTACTTC. This chain uses TRBV3-1 with TRBJ2-5; perhaps TRBD2 as D (6 bases). The CDR3 is made up of 16 amino acids. The germline CDR1 and CDR2 sequences are LGHDT and YNNKEL (reference sequence). V shed 4 bases and J shed 11 bases, with 26 bases lying between them.

The DNA for the CDR3 is TGTGCCAGCAGCCAAGAGGGACGACGCTCTGGGGCCAACGTCCTGACTTTC. This sequence encodes CASSQEGRRSGANVLTF. J is TRBJ2-6 and V is TRBV4-2; D may match TRBD1 or TRBD2 (5 bases each). CDR3 length: 17 residues. The germline gives CDR1 LGHNA, CDR2 YNFKEQ. V was pared by 0 bases and J by 0 bases, with 9 bases between.

The gene calls are TRBV12-3 or TRBV12-4 and TRBJ1-1, with D hard to call. This CDR3 has 13 residues. Trimming stripped 7 bases from V and 7 bases from J, with 16 bases between. The CDR3 DNA follows: TGTGCCAGCAAGAATTTGTGGATTGTTGAAGCTTTCTTT. Protein: CASKNLWIVEAFF.

This clonotype was seen more than once but under ten times. V gene TRBV12-3 or TRBV12-4 combines with J gene TRBJ2-5, with 13 bases that match TRBD2. J gave up 4 bases and V 10 bases, and 3 bases lay outside the gene matches. This CDR3 has 13 residues. The CDR3 region has the DNA TGTGCCAACGGACTAGCGGGGGTAGAGACCCAGTACTTC. It translates to CANGLAGVETQYF.

This clonotype appeared a single time. This chain joins TRBV14 and TRBJ1-6; 7 nucleotides agree with TRBD1. This CDR3 has 16 amino acids. Trimming removed 3 bases from V and 7 bases from J; junction bases left unmatched: 9. In germline, CDR1 is SGHDN, CDR2 FVKESK. CDR3 sequence reads: CASSQTQQGKNSPLHF. As DNA, the CDR3 is TGTGCCAGCAGCCAGACCCAACAGGGGAAAAATTCACCCCTCCACTTT. The complete variable domain, with remaining parts taken from reference TRBV14 and TRBJ1-6, reads EAGVTQFPSHSVIEKGQTVTLRCDPISGHDNLYWYRRVMGKEIKFLLHFVKESKQDESGMPNNRFLAERTGGTYSTLKVQPAELEDSGVYFCASSQTQQGKNSPLHFGNGTRLTVT.

This clonotype was seen more than once but under ten times. The CDR3 loop is CASSHSAGTDYGYTF. The DNA of the CDR3 is TGTGCCAGCAGCCATTCCGCCGGGACAGACTATGGCTACACCTTC. This chain connects TRBV4-2 to TRBJ1-2; 7 bases agree with TRBD1. J gave up 3 bases and V 3 bases, and 7 bases lay outside the gene matches. Germline CDR1 and CDR2: LGHNA and YNFKEQ. The CDR3 loop spans 15 amino acids.

This clonotype was seen a handful of times. The V gene is TRBV6-2 or TRBV6-3, the J gene TRBJ1-5; the match to TRBD1 covers 12 bases. CDR3 length: 19 amino acids. V trimming: 3 bases; J trimming: 2 bases; junction bases outside the gene matches: 11. CDR1 MNHEY and CDR2 SVGEGT come from the germline V gene. The CDR3 spells CASSYTPGQGAWGNQPQHF. The CDR3 DNA reads TGTGCCAGCAGTTATACTCCGGGACAGGGGGCTTGGGGCAATCAGCCCCAGCATTTT.

The V call is TRBV6-6, the J call TRBJ2-4, with 12 nucleotides matching TRBD2. Near its end, the DNA agrees better with TRBJ2-7, so the J call may be wrong. CDR1 and CDR2 (germline): MNHNY, SVGAGI (reference sequence). The CDR3 covers 14 residues. CDR3: CASSSLAGGGEQYF. The CDR3 bases are TGTGCCAGCAGTTCACTAGCGGGAGGTGGCGAGCAGTACTTC.

The V call is TRBV7-2, the J call TRBJ1-1, with a weak D call TRBD1 (6 bases). V shed 0 bases and J shed 7 bases, with 12 bases lying between them. The CDR3 runs to 14 residues. Germline V gives CDR1 SGHTA, CDR2 FQGNSA. CDR3 residues: CASSLAAGANEAFF. The DNA for the CDR3 is TGTGCCAGCAGCTTAGCCGCAGGGGCCAATGAAGCTTTCTTT. The full variable domain, its missing parts supplied by reference TRBV7-2 and TRBJ1-1, is GAGVSQSPSNKVTEKGKDVELRCDPISGHTALYWYRQSLGQGLEFLIYFQGNSAPDKSGLPSDRFSAERTGGSVSTLTIQRTQQEDSAVYLCASSLAAGANEAFFGQGTRLTVV.

The V gene is TRBV6-2 or TRBV6-3, the J gene TRBJ2-1; 8 nucleotides line up with TRBD1. This CDR3 comprises 15 residues. Unmatched junction bases numbered 9, after V lost 5 bases and J lost 6 bases. The germline gives CDR1 MNHEY, CDR2 SVGEGT. CDR3 nucleotides: TGTGCCAGCAGTCCCACAGGGGGGAGGAGCAATGAGCAGTTCTTC. The encoded protein is CASSPTGGRSNEQFF.

A remark on this clonotype: The junction and the germline gene differ at one end; a read error may be behind it. The chain links TRBV6-1 to TRBJ2-1; possible D gene TRBD2, 6 bases. The germline gives CDR1 MNHNS, CDR2 SASEGT. The length of the CDR3 is 13 residues. DNA of the CDR3: TGTGTCAGCAGGAAGGGACTCCACAATGAGCAGTTCTTC. Translation gives CVSRKGLHNEQFF.

The chain uses TRBV6-6 and TRBJ2-3; 7 bases align to TRBD1. Germline CDR1 is MNHNY and CDR2 is SVGAGI (reference sequence). V trimming: 2 bases; J trimming: 1 base; junction bases outside the gene matches: 6. The CDR3 length is 16 residues. The CDR3 here is CASSYDRDGGTDTQYF. In DNA form, the CDR3 reads TGTGCCAGCAGTTACGACAGGGATGGGGGCACAGATACGCAGTATTTT.

This chain links TRBV5-5 with TRBJ2-5, with D possibly TRBD1 on 7 matching bases. Germline loops: CDR1 SGHKS, CDR2 YYEKEE (reference sequence). The CDR3 is made up of 14 amino acids. The ends were cut back, 1 base at V and 5 bases at J, with 12 bases in the middle. The CDR3 DNA sequence: TGTGCCAGCAGCTTGCCAGGGGGGCAGGAGACCCAGTACTTC. This encodes CASSLPGGQETQYF.

The chain has TRBV30 and TRBJ2-7; D assignment may be TRBD1 or TRBD2 (5 bases each). V lost 0 bases and J 10 bases, leaving 13 bases between the germline ends. CDR1 is GTSNPN, CDR2 SVGIG, per germline (reference sequence). The CDR3 is made up of 12 amino acids. The CDR3 region has the DNA TGTGCCTGGAGTGTAGGGTTTGGGGACCAGTACTTC. It is translated as CAWSVGFGDQYF.

The CDR3 sequence: CGTGTSTDTQYF. DNA for the CDR3: TGCGGGACGGGGACTAGCACAGATACGCAGTATTTT. This rearrangement joins TRBV20-1 to TRBJ2-3; tentative D call: TRBD2 (6 bases). This CDR3 is 12 amino acids long. In germline, CDR1 is DFQATT, CDR2 SNEGSKA (reference sequence).

The rearrangement joins TRBV15 to TRBJ2-1; D could derive from TRBD1 or TRBD2 (5 bases each). Germline assignment: CDR1 LNHNV and CDR2 YYDKDF (reference sequence). This CDR3 contains 16 residues. Trimming stripped 0 bases from V and 9 bases from J, with 18 bases between. Written as DNA, the CDR3 is TGTGCCACCAGCAGAGATCGGGGCGGATTCACAACTGAGCAGTTCTTC. Its protein is CATSRDRGGFTTEQFF.

V and J are TRBV20-1 and TRBJ2-1, with D possibly TRBD2 on 5 matching bases. This CDR3 is 14 amino acids long. Per germline, CDR1 DFQATT and CDR2 SNEGSKA (reference sequence). The V gene lost 3 bases and the J gene lost 7 bases, with 16 bases spanning the gap. The CDR3 sequence is CSARISVIQNEQFF. In DNA form, the CDR3 reads TGCAGTGCTAGGATTAGCGTTATCCAAAATGAGCAGTTCTTC.

This clonotype was observed a handful of times. The DNA for the CDR3 is TGCGCCAGCAGCTTGGGACAGGGTATTGACGAGCAGTACTTC. This sequence encodes CASSLGQGIDEQYF. The genes are TRBV5-1 and TRBJ2-7; 7 nucleotides match TRBD1. Trimming removed 0 bases from V and 5 bases from J; junction bases left unmatched: 5. The CDR3 spans 14 residues. Germline values: CDR1 SGHRS, CDR2 YFSETQ.

The chain uses TRBV20-1 and TRBJ1-6; no definite D call. Deletions cut 0 bases from V and 3 bases from J, with 9 bases between. The germline V gene has CDR1 DFQATT and CDR2 SNEGSKA (reference sequence). This CDR3 is built from 15 residues. The CDR3 bases are TGCAGTGCTAGAGATGGACTAGGCTATAATTCACCCCTCCACTTT. It codes for CSARDGLGYNSPLHF.

The rearrangement links TRBV2 to TRBJ1-2; D perhaps matches TRBD1 (5 bases). Trimming stripped 7 bases from V and 12 bases from J, with 18 bases between. This CDR3 contains 12 residues. The germline V gene encodes CDR1 SNHLY and CDR2 FYNNEI. The CDR3 reads CASNPRSGDDTF. In nucleotides, the CDR3 is TGTGCCAGCAACCCAAGATCCGGGGACGACACCTTC. The entire variable domain, with the rest obtained from reference TRBV2 and TRBJ1-2, is as follows: EPEVTQTPSHQVTQMGQEVILRCVPISNHLYFYWYRQILGQKVEFLVSFYNNEISEKSEIFDDQFSVERPDGSNFTLKIRSTKLEDSAMYFCASNPRSGDDTFGSGTRLTVV.

The chain joins TRBV9 to TRBJ2-1, with 9 bases fitting TRBD2. The length of the CDR3 is 15 residues. From germline, CDR1 is SGDLS and CDR2 YYNGEE. V gave up 4 bases and J gave up 7 bases; unmatched junction bases: 9. The CDR3 region is CASSPGGREGNEQFF. In DNA form, the CDR3 reads TGTGCCAGCAGCCCGGGGGGGCGGGAGGGAAATGAGCAGTTCTTC. Using reference TRBV9 and TRBJ2-1 for the parts outside the CDR3, the full variable domain is DSGVTQTPKHLITATGQRVTLRCSPRSGDLSVYWYQQSLDQGLQFLIQYYNGEERAKGNILERFSAQQFPDLHSELNLSSLELGDSALYFCASSPGGREGNEQFFGPGTRLTVL.

There are a few counts of this clonotype. The chain couples TRBV7-8 to TRBJ2-3; TRBD2 is a possible D gene (6 bases). V was clipped by 4 bases and J by 2 bases, with 10 bases between them. The CDR3 length is 14 residues. Germline values: CDR1 SGHVS, CDR2 FQNEAQ. This CDR3 reads CASSSAGPTDTQYF. CDR3 coding DNA: TGTGCCAGCAGCTCAGCGGGCCCCACAGATACGCAGTATTTT. Together with reference TRBV7-8 and TRBJ2-3, the CDR3 gives the full variable domain: GAGVSQSPRYKVAKRGQDVALRCDPISGHVSLFWYQQALGQGPEFLTYFQNEAQLDKSGLPSDRFFAERPEGSVSTLKIQRTQQEDSAVYLCASSSAGPTDTQYFGPGTRLTVL.

The J gene is TRBJ2-3, the V gene TRBV4-3; 7 nucleotides match TRBD2. CDR3 size: 18 residues. V dropped 0 bases and J dropped 2; count of bases not matched to a gene: 11. Germline lookup yields CDR1 LGHNA and CDR2 YSLEER. Written as DNA, the CDR3 is TGCGCCAGCAGCCAAGATCGTCGAGCGGGGCTTCTCACAGATACGCAGTATTTT. Amino acid sequence: CASSQDRRAGLLTDTQYF.

The chain couples TRBV29-1 to TRBJ2-4; 10 bases agree with TRBD1. This CDR3 has 14 amino acids. The germline V gene encodes CDR1 SQVTM and CDR2 ANQGSEA. V shed 6 bases, J shed 7 bases, and the junction held 9 bases outside the gene matches. The CDR3 DNA is TGCAGCGTCGGGGGACAGGGGAGAGGGAACATTCAGTACTTC. This encodes CSVGGQGRGNIQYF.

The gene calls are TRBV12-3 or TRBV12-4 and TRBJ2-3; the D is unclear. The length of the CDR3 is 15 residues. V lost 4 bases to trimming and J lost 1 base, with 12 bases between them. The CDR3 protein is CASSSQMSGTDTQYF. The CDR3 nucleotides read TGTGCCAGCAGTTCGCAGATGTCTGGCACAGATACGCAGTATTTT.

This clonotype was seen more than once but under ten times. This chain uses TRBV28 with TRBJ2-7; D perhaps matches TRBD2 (6 bases). The V gene's germline CDR1 is MDHEN and CDR2 SYDVKM. The CDR3 sequence is 15 residues long. V lost 2 bases and J lost 3, with 14 bases in between. CDR3 sequence (DNA): TGTGCCAGCAGTTTACCGGCTAGCGAGAACTACGAGCAGTACTTC. Residues: CASSLPASENYEQYF.